This T cell receptor (beta chain) was obtained from a study of PD-L1 blockade in urothelial cancer (dated by TCRdb to 2016 to 2017). With respect to the entire study: Every patient began therapy at some point between 2013 and 2015 and was given atezolizumab 1,200 mg intravenously every 3 weeks. About 85% of the roughly 29 patients were males with bladder-origin urothelial cancer, and about 60% of the roughly 29 reported a prior smoking history. An ECOG performance status of 0 or 1 was recorded for the patients, and 0 to 3 prior chemotherapy regimens had been received by the patients. Blood samples were analyzed at two time points: 3 weeks after treatment start (second dose) and 6 weeks after treatment start. Blood samples yielded a median of approximately 150,000 T cells and 65,000 to 95,000 unique TCRs, with median clonality 0.080. The study was an exploratory multi-omic analysis of somatic, immune and clinical correlates of response to PD-L1 blockade with atezolizumab in urothelial cancer. Pretreatment tumor samples and matched peripheral blood, collected serially before and after atezolizumab treatment, underwent TCR sequencing. Durable clinical benefit was defined as a progression-free survival longer than 6 months, and TCR features were additionally tested against progression-free survival and overall survival. Whole exome sequencing and RNA sequencing of pretreatment tumors were performed alongside TCR sequencing in the same patients. Durable clinical benefit was achieved by nine patients and was not achieved by 20 patients. Pretreatment blood TCR-seq was available for fewer than 30 patients, at least one posttreatment blood collection was obtained for 24 patients, and tumor TCR-seq was available for 24 patients.

Synthetic TCR analog templates were spiked into each PCR so that absolute template abundance could be estimated from read counts. Using the immunoSEQ assay, TCRbeta CDR3 regions were amplified from genomic DNA with bias-controlled V and J gene primers. Sequencing of rearranged TCRbeta segments was done at approximately 20X coverage. The original pipeline was this. Sequencing errors were corrected by clustering and CDR3s were annotated against IMGT to assign V, D and J genes. Out-of-frame and stop-codon sequences were excluded, and only productive TCRbeta rearrangements were used in downstream analyses. To compute clonality, Shannon entropy was normalized by the log of the number of unique productive sequences and then subtracted from one. Fisher's exact test with Benjamini-Hochberg correction, at a threshold of adjusted p below 0.01, was used to find clones that differed between time points or between blood and tumor. Held by TCRdb, this immuneACCESS table contains in-frame sequences only and omits some clones. Under half of the omission traces to an unresolved V gene where checked; the cause of the rest is unknown. The V and J calls and the clone size are those of that table, but D and trimming were determined from the DNA. The sample table lists about 43,000 clones, about four fifths of them with a count of one. The top ten hold over 12% of the sample.

To note about this clone: It has no known antigen specificity. Base qualities are missing; no much larger clone stands one base away.

General conclusions and limits of the study: Because the sample size was small (n ≈ 29) and many exploratory analyses were performed, the results are intended to be hypothesis-generating. Patients with durable benefit showed greater expansion of tumor-associated TCR clones in peripheral blood 3 weeks after starting treatment (n ≈ 21, p = 0.022). A pretreatment peripheral blood TCR clonality below the median was linked to improved progression-free and overall survival.

The time point label on this specimen signifies: peripheral blood 6 weeks after treatment start. A total of around 30 patients with locally advanced or metastatic urothelial carcinoma, treated at Memorial Sloan Kettering on a trial protocol, made up the cohort. Peripheral blood mononuclear cells were collected from each patient pretreatment and during treatment, giving between 1 and 8 total time points per patient. The Qiagen DNeasy Blood extraction kit was used to purify genomic DNA from total PBMCs and from tumor samples. PBMCs were collected pretreatment and during treatment, and were isolated and stored as previously described. This sample comprised PBMCs, obtained around atezolizumab (anti-PD-L1) treatment. The TCR was taken from a man aged 55-75 years with urothelial cancer.

The nucleotides are TGTGCCAGCAGCCACCGGACAGGGAGCTATAATTCACCCCTCCACTTT. Its translation reads: CASSHRTGSYNSPLHF. The chain is made from TRBV2 and TRBJ1-6; 8 bases in between match TRBD1. V ends up 6 bases short and J 3 bases short, with an unmatched junction base count of 7. From the cysteine up to the phenylalanine, the CDR3 has a length of 16 residues. Just the 48-base CDR3 DNA is kept, in frame starting at base 1. In the germline V gene, CDR1 corresponds to SNHLY and CDR2 to FYNNEI. With the portions outside the CDR3 filled from the reference TRBV2 and TRBJ1-6 genes, the complete variable region becomes EPEVTQTPSHQVTQMGQEVILRCVPISNHLYFYWYRQILGQKVEFLVSFYNNEISEKSEIFDDQFSVERPDGSNFTLKIRSTKLEDSAMYFCASSHRTGSYNSPLHFGNGTRLTVT.